The present T cell receptor (beta chain) was sequenced within a study of cytotoxic CD8 clonotypes in ibrutinib-treated CLL. The method was immunoSEQ multiplex PCR; TCRdb's version includes in-frame clones alone and lacks a portion of them. Among approximately 300,000 clones listed, roughly 80% were seen once. This clone appeared a single time. Germline CDR1 SGHRS, CDR2 YFSETQ. This CDR3 spans 16 amino acids. Trimming left V 6 bases short and J 6 bases short, with 23 bases between. The material sequenced was PBMCs, taken before ibrutinib treatment. The V and J genes are TRBV5-1 and TRBJ2-3, with a possible D match to TRBD1 (6 bases). The clonotype comes from a human donor with chronic lymphocytic leukemia. Here the CDR3 reads CASTPDSIGLPDTQYF. The CDR3 nucleotides read TGCGCCAGCACCCCGGACAGTATAGGGCTCCCGGATACGCAGTATTTT.